These T cell receptor beta chains were read from a single sample in a study of read filtering for tumor transcriptome and immune sequencing. TCRdb re-derived calls from the reads in MiXCR, one entry per CDR3 protein. Here the sample spans 120,000 or so distinct CDR3 sequences, approximately 12% being singletons. Sequencing was done on a sample of a population of CD138-negative cells sorted from bone marrow. The source of these receptors is a donor older than 35 with multiple myeloma. Both conserved end residues are part of each CDR3. D genes are given only for firm matches. Expanded clones get a size class; other rows say once, few or many, or leave the size out.

D: -
J: TRBJ1-4
size: many
V: TRBV21-1
DNA: TGTGCCAGCATCCTAGGGGCTTGTGCTAATGAAAAACTGTTTTTT
CDR3: CASILGACANEKLFF

D: -
J: TRBJ1-1
size: -
V: TRBV29-1
DNA: TGCAGCGTGGTTAGAGGGACTGAAGCTTTCTTT
CDR3: CSVVRGTEAFF

D: -
J: TRBJ2-7
size: many
V: TRBV6-6
DNA: TGTGCCAGCAGTTACGATAGGGTAACGGAGCAGTACTTC
CDR3: CASSYDRVTEQYF

D: -
J: TRBJ2-6
size: many
V: TRBV7-3
DNA: TGTGCCAGCAGCTTAAGGCCAACCGGGGCTTCTGGGGCCAACGTCCTGACTTTC
CDR3: CASSLRPTGASGANVLTF

D: TRBD1
J: TRBJ2-6
size: -
V: TRBV12-3/TRBV12-4
DNA: TGTGCCAGCGGGTGGACAGGACACTCTGGGGCCAACGTCCTGACTTTC
CDR3: CASGWTGHSGANVLTF

D: -
J: TRBJ1-5
size: many
V: TRBV12-3/TRBV12-4
DNA: TGTGCCAGCAGCACTGCTGGGGGTAACAATCAGCCCCAGCATTTT
CDR3: CASSTAGGNNQPQHF

D: -
J: TRBJ2-5
size: few
V: TRBV4-1
DNA: TGCGCCTGCAGCCATGAGAGAAGCCAAGAGACCCAGTACTTC
CDR3: CACSHERSQETQYF

D: -
J: TRBJ2-5
size: many
V: TRBV20-1
DNA: TGCAGTGCAAATCCAGTCCTCGGCGGTGAAGAGACCCAGTACTTC
CDR3: CSANPVLGGEETQYF

D: -
J: TRBJ1-1
size: many
V: TRBV6-5
DNA: TGTGCCAGCAGTTACAGGGGACACCGGGTCGGTTTCTTT
CDR3: CASSYRGHRVGFF

D: -
J: TRBJ2-1
size: many
V: TRBV29-1
DNA: TGCAGCGTTGGGCATCGGCAGGCCCCGATTAGCTCCTACAATGAGCAGTTCTTC
CDR3: CSVGHRQAPISSYNEQFF

D: -
J: TRBJ1-6
size: -
V: TRBV4-2
DNA: TGTGCCAGCAGCCAAGCGGACAGCAAAGAGTCACCCCTCCACTTT
CDR3: CASSQADSKESPLHF

D: -
J: TRBJ2-5
size: many
V: TRBV3-1
DNA: TGTGCCAGGGGGCCCAGGGAGAGACGGGAGACCCAGTACTTC
CDR3: CARGPRERRETQYF

D: TRBD1
J: TRBJ2-5
size: -
V: TRBV2
DNA: TGTGCCAGCAGAGGGGACAGGGCTGAGACCCAGTACTTC
CDR3: CASRGDRAETQYF

D: -
J: TRBJ2-5
size: -
V: TRBV4-2
DNA: TGTGCCAGCAGCCAAGGGGCAGGGCGGCAAGAGACCCAGTACTTC
CDR3: CASSQGAGRQETQYF

D: TRBD1
J: TRBJ2-3
size: few
V: TRBV20-1
DNA: TGCAGTGCTAGAGATGACCGGACAGGGTGGTCAGATACGCAGTATTTT
CDR3: CSARDDRTGWSDTQYF

D: -
J: TRBJ2-4
size: -
V: TRBV6-1
DNA: TGTGCCAGCAGTAACTACGGGGCCAAAAACATTCAGTACTTC
CDR3: CASSNYGAKNIQYF

D: TRBD1
J: TRBJ1-1
size: many
V: TRBV10-3
DNA: TGTGCCACGGGACAGGGGACAGCTGAAGCTTTCTTT
CDR3: CATGQGTAEAFF

D: TRBD1
J: TRBJ2-7
size: -
V: TRBV29-1
DNA: TGCAGCGTTGAGGGACAGGGGTTATACGAGCAGTACTTC
CDR3: CSVEGQGLYEQYF

D: -
J: TRBJ1-5
size: many
V: TRBV6-6
DNA: TGTGCCAGCAGCGGGTCGGGATTCGGCAATCAGCCCCAGCATTTT
CDR3: CASSGSGFGNQPQHF

D: -
J: TRBJ1-1
size: many
V: TRBV12-3/TRBV12-4
DNA: TGTGCCAGCAGCTTAGGAAGGAACACTGAAGCTTTCTTT
CDR3: CASSLGRNTEAFF

D: -
J: TRBJ1-4
size: few
V: TRBV15
DNA: TGTGCCACCAGCAGAGATGCCTCTGAAAAACTGTTTTTT
CDR3: CATSRDASEKLFF

D: -
J: TRBJ2-2
size: many
V: TRBV7-2
DNA: TGTGCCAGCACCTTTGAACGGACCGGGGAGCTGTTTTTT
CDR3: CASTFERTGELFF

D: -
J: TRBJ2-1
size: -
V: TRBV5-1
DNA: TGCGCCAGCAGCTTGGGACATGTTAATGAGCAGTTCTTC
CDR3: CASSLGHVNEQFF

D: TRBD2
J: TRBJ2-3
size: -
V: TRBV27
DNA: TGTGCCAGCAGCTTGAGGAGCGGGGCGGGCAGGGATACGCAGTATTTT
CDR3: CASSLRSGAGRDTQYF

D: -
J: TRBJ2-5
size: many
V: TRBV7-6
DNA: TGTGCCAGCAGCCCGACTAGAGGCTGGGGAGAGACCCAGTACTTC
CDR3: CASSPTRGWGETQYF

D: -
J: TRBJ2-7
size: many
V: TRBV10-3
DNA: TGTGCCATCAGTGAGGGCAGGGGAACATCCGAGCAGTACTTC
CDR3: CAISEGRGTSEQYF

D: -
J: TRBJ1-4
size: many
V: TRBV19
DNA: TGTGCCGCGTCACAGACAGTTCGGCCTAATGAAAAACTGTTTTTT
CDR3: CAASQTVRPNEKLFF

D: -
J: TRBJ1-1
size: many
V: TRBV9
DNA: TGTGCCAGCAGCGTAGTCGACACCGGGAACACTGAAGCTTTCTTT
CDR3: CASSVVDTGNTEAFF

D: TRBD1
J: TRBJ2-7
size: few
V: TRBV6-1
DNA: TGTGCCAGCAGGAGGACAGGGGTCTACGAGCAGTACTTC
CDR3: CASRRTGVYEQYF

D: -
J: TRBJ1-3
size: few
V: TRBV7-2
DNA: TGTGCCAGCAGCTTAGACGCCAACCTTGGAAACACCATATATTTT
CDR3: CASSLDANLGNTIYF

D: -
J: TRBJ2-1
size: many
V: TRBV30
DNA: TGTGCCTGGGGAGGGGAATACAATGAGCAGTTCTTC
CDR3: CAWGGEYNEQFF

D: TRBD1
J: TRBJ1-2
size: -
V: TRBV5-1
DNA: TGCGCCAGCAGCTCTCCGGACAGGAACTATGGCTACACCTTC
CDR3: CASSSPDRNYGYTF

D: -
J: TRBJ2-3
size: -
V: TRBV7-9
DNA: TGTGCCAGCAGCCGGCCCGCTCTCGGCACAGATACGCAGTATTTT
CDR3: CASSRPALGTDTQYF

D: -
J: TRBJ1-1
size: many
V: TRBV5-1
DNA: TGCGCCAGCAGCGCCGAGGGGGGTGGGATCACTGAAGCTTTCTTT
CDR3: CASSAEGGGITEAFF

D: -
J: TRBJ1-1
size: many
V: TRBV12-3/TRBV12-4
DNA: TGTGCCAGCAGTTTAGCCTGGACAGACCAAGCTTTCTTT
CDR3: CASSLAWTDQAFF

D: -
J: TRBJ2-1
size: many
V: TRBV7-3
DNA: TGTGCCAGCAGCTCCGGGACTGGGTACAATGAGCAGTTCTTC
CDR3: CASSSGTGYNEQFF

D: -
J: TRBJ2-7
size: many
V: TRBV20-1
DNA: TGCAGTGCCCTTCCCGGTGGAGGCTACGAGCAGTACTTC
CDR3: CSALPGGGYEQYF

D: -
J: TRBJ1-2
size: -
V: TRBV5-1
DNA: TGCGCCAGCAGCTCGGAGGGGGAAGGCAGAGGCTATGGCTACACCTTC
CDR3: CASSSEGEGRGYGYTF

D: TRBD1
J: TRBJ1-1
size: many
V: TRBV7-9
DNA: TGTGCCGGCGGGACAGGGGCCCATTTGGGGACTGAAGCTTTCTTT
CDR3: CAGGTGAHLGTEAFF

D: -
J: TRBJ2-6
size: -
V: TRBV10-3
DNA: TGTGCCATCAGGATACAGGGATTAGATCCTGGGGCCAACGTCCTGACTTTC
CDR3: CAIRIQGLDPGANVLTF

D: TRBD2
J: TRBJ2-5
size: many
V: TRBV7-9
DNA: TGTGCCAGCAGCTTCGGAATTGGTCTAGCGGGAGTAGGGGAGACCCAGTACTTC
CDR3: CASSFGIGLAGVGETQYF

D: -
J: TRBJ2-5
size: many
V: TRBV5-1
DNA: TGCGCCAGCAGCTTCGGGGGCCAGGGGCAAGAGACCCAGTACTTC
CDR3: CASSFGGQGQETQYF

D: -
J: TRBJ2-7
size: -
V: TRBV28
DNA: TGTGCCAGCAGTGAGCACCAGGGGTTCAGGGACGAGCAGTACTTC
CDR3: CASSEHQGFRDEQYF